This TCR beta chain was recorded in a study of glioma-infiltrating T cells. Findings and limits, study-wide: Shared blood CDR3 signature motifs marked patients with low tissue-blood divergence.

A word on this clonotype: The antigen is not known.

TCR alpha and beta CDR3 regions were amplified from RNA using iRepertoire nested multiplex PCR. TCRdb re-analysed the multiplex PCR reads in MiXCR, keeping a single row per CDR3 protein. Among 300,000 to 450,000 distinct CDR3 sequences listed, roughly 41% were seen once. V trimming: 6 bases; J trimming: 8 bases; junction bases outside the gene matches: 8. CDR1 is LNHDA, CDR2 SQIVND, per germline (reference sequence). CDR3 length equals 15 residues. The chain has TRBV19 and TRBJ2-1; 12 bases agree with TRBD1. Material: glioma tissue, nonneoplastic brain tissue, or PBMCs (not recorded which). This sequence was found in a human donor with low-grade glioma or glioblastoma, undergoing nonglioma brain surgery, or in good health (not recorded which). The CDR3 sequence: CASRKRGTGGDEQFF. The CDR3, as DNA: TGTGCCAGTAGGAAACGGGGGACAGGGGGCGATGAGCAGTTCTTC.